The clone carrying this T cell receptor (beta chain) was found a few times. The antigen remains unidentified. This specimen belongs to a study of blood T cells in healthy people across ages. Study results and limitations: Observed TCR beta diversity per million T cells went down as age went up. This fall followed a roughly linear course with age.

A sample-barcoded 5' primer and a J-beta primer mix were used in a second PCR of roughly 7 to 11 cycles. TCRdb fed the 5' RACE reads into MiXCR, producing one record per CDR3 protein. Among 600,000 to 800,000 distinct CDR3 sequences listed, 20% to 25% were seen once. CDR1 and CDR2 (germline): SGHRS, YFSETQ. V was shortened by 5 bases and J by 0 bases, with 6 bases between the two germline ends. The CDR3 runs 14 residues. The chain recombines TRBV5-1 with TRBJ2-6; D uncertain. Sequenced: blood. This TCR was sampled from a man in his 70s in good health. The CDR3, as DNA: TGCGCCAGCAGGGCCCTCTCTGGGGCCAACGTCCTGACTTTC. Translating it yields CASRALSGANVLTF.